A selection of T cell receptor beta chains follows, all from one sample in a study of T cell clusters in autoimmune cytopenias. TCRdb reworked the multiplex PCR reads into one entry per CDR3 protein, no DNA. The table for this sample gives more than 9,000 distinct CDR3 sequences. The sample was also reused in another study, on T cell repertoires in aging, cancer and after chemotherapy.

Input material: peripheral blood. The receptors here all came from a human donor in good health. The CDR3 runs from the conserved cysteine through the conserved F or W. Only some rows state a clone size, as once, few, many or a class for expanded clones.

TRBV7-2	NA	TRBJ2-5	CASSRYGGEETQYF
TRBV12-3/TRBV12-4	NA	TRBJ2-3	CASSPGTSGGIDTQYF
TRBV30	NA	TRBJ2-3	CAWQDWGRGTDTQYF
TRBV7-2	NA	TRBJ1-6	CASTQGTFHSPLHF
TRBV28	NA	TRBJ1-6	CASSQPGQSSYNSPLHF
TRBV7-2	medium-sized	TRBJ2-4	CASSSIGAQYF
TRBV10-3	NA	TRBJ2-3	CAIREGTDTQYF
TRBV20-1	NA	TRBJ1-2	CSAINLQGLRGYTF
TRBV6-2/TRBV6-3	NA	TRBJ1-2	CASSQDRGTYGYTF
TRBV6-6	NA	TRBJ1-1	CASRKTAENTEAFF
TRBV20-1	NA	TRBJ2-1	CSARVLSGGFHEQFF
TRBV19	medium-sized	TRBJ2-1	CASSQPSGGLNEQFF